A selection of T cell receptor beta chains follows, all from one sample in a study of PD-1 blockade in classical Hodgkin lymphoma. Only in-frame clones appear in the TCRdb table, and some are missing; sequencing was by immunoSEQ multiplex PCR. This table holds fewer than 100,000 clones, 80% to 95% found once. The sequencing used peripheral blood mononuclear cells (PBMCs), collected at baseline. Every receptor here comes from a human donor with classical Hodgkin lymphoma. Both conserved end residues are part of each CDR3. The D gene is left open where the match is weak. Where a row states a size, it is once, few, many or the class of an expanded clone; other rows omit it.

d_call j_call clone_size v_call cdr3_nt cdr3_aa
NA TRBJ1-3 NA TRBV20-1 TGCAGTGCTAGAGGAGGAAACACCATATATTTT CSARGGNTIYF
NA TRBJ1-3 NA TRBV30 TGTGCCTGGAGTATGGGAGGTTACTCTGGAAACACCATATATTTT CAWSMGGYSGNTIYF
TRBD2 TRBJ2-1 NA TRBV9 TGTGCCAGCAGCGTAGCACTAGCGGGATACAATGAGCAGTTCTTC CASSVALAGYNEQFF
TRBD1 TRBJ2-7 once TRBV19 TGTGCCAGTAGGGGACAGGGGGCGCGGGAGCAGTACTTC CASRGQGAREQYF
NA TRBJ2-1 NA TRBV2 TGTGCCAGCAGTTCCTTTGGGGACCACAATGAGCAGTTCTTC CASSSFGDHNEQFF
TRBD1 TRBJ2-3 NA TRBV5-1 TGCGCCAGCAGCTTGGCCTCCGGGACAGTATCAGATACGCAGTATTTT CASSLASGTVSDTQYF
NA TRBJ2-2 NA TRBV23-1 TGCGCCAGCAGTCACGGGGGGCTGGACACCGGGGAGCTGTTTTTT CASSHGGLDTGELFF
NA TRBJ2-1 NA TRBV18 TGTGCCAGCTCACCACTTCAAGGCGGGAATTCCTACAATGAGCAGTTCTTC CASSPLQGGNSYNEQFF
NA TRBJ2-7 NA TRBV2 TGTGCCAGCAGCGATACCCCGGGGGCTAGCGATTACGAGCAGTACTTC CASSDTPGASDYEQYF
TRBD1 TRBJ2-1 NA TRBV18 TGTGCCAGCTCACCAGGGACAGGGATATTCAATGAGCAGTTCTTC CASSPGTGIFNEQFF
NA TRBJ2-7 NA TRBV6-5 TGTGCCAGCAGTTACGTTACCGGGGGCTACGAGCAGTACTTC CASSYVTGGYEQYF
NA TRBJ2-5 NA TRBV7-9 TGTGCCAGCAGCTTAATGGTTGGAGAGACCCAGTACTTC CASSLMVGETQYF
NA TRBJ1-4 NA TRBV7-8 TGTGCCAGCAGCCGCTTGAATGAAAAACTGTTTTTT CASSRLNEKLFF
NA TRBJ2-1 NA TRBV5-4 TGTGCCAGCAGCTTGGATTGGCTCTCCTACAATGAGCAGTTCTTC CASSLDWLSYNEQFF
NA TRBJ1-2 NA TRBV5-1 TGCGCCAGCAGCCGAGAGAGACAGCTCCTTCTACTCATATATGGCTACACCTTC CASSRERQLLLLIYGYTF
NA TRBJ1-2 NA TRBV7-9 TGTGCCAGCAGCTTACCATTCGGGTTTGACCAGGCTGGCTACACCTTC CASSLPFGFDQAGYTF
NA TRBJ1-5 NA TRBV7-2 TGTGCCAGCAGCTTAGCGCAGGTTGATCAGCCCCAGCATTTT CASSLAQVDQPQHF
TRBD1 TRBJ1-2 once TRBV27 TGTGCCAGCAGTTTATCGATAGGGGGCATGGTCTATGGCTACACCTTC CASSLSIGGMVYGYTF
NA TRBJ2-7 NA TRBV18 TGTGCCAGCTCACGCGAAGGGTCAGCCTACGAGCAGTACTTC CASSREGSAYEQYF
NA TRBJ2-5 NA TRBV7-9 TGTGCCAGCAGCTTAGTAGGCCGCCAGGAGACCCAGTACTTC CASSLVGRQETQYF
NA TRBJ2-7 NA TRBV18 TGTGCCAGCTCACCAGAGGATCCATCTCCTTCCTACGAGCAGTACTTC CASSPEDPSPSYEQYF
NA TRBJ2-3 NA TRBV4-2 TGTGCCAGCAGCCTCGGATTCCCTGGACTCGGCACCGATACGCAGTATTTT CASSLGFPGLGTDTQYF
TRBD2 TRBJ2-5 NA TRBV5-1 TGCGCCAGCAGCTGGACTAGCGGGAGAGGGGGACAAGAGACCCAGTACTTC CASSWTSGRGGQETQYF
NA TRBJ2-1 NA TRBV7-3 TGTGCCAGCAGCTTTCCGGGAGCGTACAATGAGCAGTTCTTC CASSFPGAYNEQFF
TRBD1 TRBJ1-5 NA TRBV28 TGTGCCAGCAGTTTTATACAGGGGAGCAATCAGCCCCAGCATTTT CASSFIQGSNQPQHF
TRBD2 TRBJ2-3 NA TRBV29-1 TGCAGCGTTGCTCCCGCGGGAGGGCCGTCAGATACGCAGTATTTT CSVAPAGGPSDTQYF
NA TRBJ1-2 NA TRBV6-1 TGTGCCAGCAGTGAGTACCTCCGGGCCCAGGGCTATGGCTACACCTTC CASSEYLRAQGYGYTF